These 14 T cell receptor beta chains came from one sample sequenced in a study of OX40 agonist ivuxolimab in advanced cancers. Sequencing used immunoSEQ multiplex PCR; TCRdb keeps in-frame clones, though not all of them. Of some 46,000 clones in the sample, 80% were seen once. The sequencing here drew on CD4+ or CD8+ T cells sorted from blood, taken in a trial of the OX40 agonist ivuxolimab. These receptors originate from an adult with an advanced solid tumor such as melanoma, head and neck, liver or kidney cancer.

This sequence joins TRBV10-1 and TRBJ2-3; TRBD2 might be the D (5 bases). The CDR3 extends over 13 amino acids. Trimming stripped 4 bases from V and 4 bases from J, with 9 bases between. Germline CDR1 is WNHNN and CDR2 is SYGVQD (reference sequence). The CDR3 reads CASSGQRADTQYF. For the CDR3, the DNA is TGCGCCAGCAGTGGTCAGAGGGCAGATACGCAGTATTTT.

The rearrangement links TRBV7-2 to TRBJ1-3; D gene unclear. Germline CDR1 and CDR2: SGHTA and FQGNSA. The ends were cut back, 6 bases at V and 4 bases at J, with 10 bases in the middle. The CDR3 runs 13 residues. CDR3 bases: TGTGCCAGCAGTCCGGACCCAGGAAACACCATATATTTT. Residues: CASSPDPGNTIYF.

This clone showed up just once. V usage is TRBV14 and J usage is TRBJ2-3, with TRBD1 matching 9 bases. CDR1 SGHDN and CDR2 FVKESK come from the germline V gene. The ends lost 4 bases at V and 5 bases at J; junction bases unmatched: 10. The CDR3 has 16 residues. In nucleotides, the CDR3 is TGTGCCAGCAGCCCTTACAGGGGGCGGTCGGGAGATACGCAGTATTTT. As protein: CASSPYRGRSGDTQYF.

The chain joins TRBV5-5 to TRBJ1-1; D may be TRBD1 (5 bases). V was pared by 2 bases and J by 0 bases, with 11 bases between. Germline V CDR1 and CDR2: SGHKS, YYEKEE (reference sequence). This CDR3 is 15 amino acids long. CDR3 sequence: CASSFGGVMNTEAFF. CDR3 DNA sequence: TGTGCCAGCAGCTTCGGGGGGGTCATGAACACTGAAGCTTTCTTT.

The genes are TRBV5-1 and TRBJ2-7; D possibly corresponds to TRBD1 (6 bases). Trimming removed 0 bases at V and 2 bases at J, with 15 bases between. Germline-derived CDR1 and CDR2 are SGHRS and YFSETQ. The CDR3 contains 16 residues. Written as DNA, the CDR3 is TGCGCCAGCAGCTTGGACCCGGGGCCAGGGGCCTACGAGCAGTACTTC. Protein product: CASSLDPGPGAYEQYF.

The rearrangement uses TRBV18 and TRBJ1-6; D uncertain. The CDR3 covers 14 residues. V was clipped by 3 bases and J by 7 bases, with 10 bases between them. CDR1 and CDR2 (germline): KGHSH, LQKENI. CDR3 sequence: CASSPGRKNSPLHF. The CDR3, as DNA: TGTGCCAGCTCACCCGGCCGCAAGAATTCACCCCTCCACTTT.

The gene calls are TRBV4-2 and TRBJ2-3; 8 bases are shared with TRBD2. Trimming cost V 0 bases and J 3 bases; bases outside gene matches: 8. Germline V CDR1 and CDR2: LGHNA, YNFKEQ. CDR3 size: 17 residues. CDR3 sequence reads: CASSQDSVGLGTDTQYF. DNA of the CDR3: TGTGCCAGCAGCCAAGATAGCGTGGGACTAGGGACAGATACGCAGTATTTT.

The chain's CDR3 is CASRGSMNTEAFF. The CDR3 DNA follows: TGTGCCAGCAGGGGTTCGATGAACACTGAAGCTTTCTTT. The chain joins TRBV28 to TRBJ1-1; unclear D gene. The CDR3 has 13 amino acids. CDR1 and CDR2 from the germline V gene are MDHEN and SYDVKM. Trimming took off 6 bases at V and 0 bases at J, with 8 bases between the two ends.

The chain carries TRBV19 and TRBJ2-6; no firm D call. V was trimmed by 2 bases and J by 1 base, leaving 6 bases between them. This CDR3 spans 15 amino acids. The germline CDR1 and CDR2 sequences are LNHDA and SQIVND (reference sequence). In DNA, the CDR3 is TGTGCCAGTAGTATAACGCAATCTGGGGCCAACGTCCTGACTTTC. It specifies CASSITQSGANVLTF.

This clone was counted between two and nine times. The V and J genes are TRBV2 and TRBJ1-1; TRBD1 matches 7 bases. After removal of 7 bases from V and 4 bases from J, the junction contained 6 bases not matched to a gene. This CDR3 is 13 amino acids long. Germline V lookup: CDR1 SNHLY, CDR2 FYNNEI. This chain's CDR3 is CASTTGAGTEAFF. The DNA of the CDR3 is TGTGCCAGCACCACAGGGGCGGGCACTGAAGCTTTCTTT. The full variable domain, completed using reference TRBV2 and TRBJ1-1, is EPEVTQTPSHQVTQMGQEVILRCVPISNHLYFYWYRQILGQKVEFLVSFYNNEISEKSEIFDDQFSVERPDGSNFTLKIRSTKLEDSAMYFCASTTGAGTEAFFGQGTRLTVV.

This chain connects TRBV30 to TRBJ2-5; 12 bases match TRBD2. The CDR3 is made up of 14 amino acids. Trimming cost V 1 base and J 7 bases; bases outside gene matches: 4. In germline, CDR1 is GTSNPN, CDR2 SVGIG (reference sequence). CDR3: CAWSASGRAGTQYF. The CDR3 bases are TGTGCCTGGAGTGCTAGCGGGAGGGCGGGGACCCAGTACTTC.

Points on this clone: Other DNA sequences in the same sample also yield this CDR3. This rearrangement joins TRBV7-2 to TRBJ2-3, with a possible D match to TRBD2 (6 bases). V was pared by 3 bases and J by 3 bases, with 10 bases between. The CDR3 spans 14 residues. CDR1 is SGHTA and CDR2 is FQGNSA in the germline V gene. The CDR3 bases are TGTGCCAGCAGCTTCCGGGACTCTACAGATACGCAGTATTTT. This translates into CASSFRDSTDTQYF.

The chain combines TRBV11-2 with TRBJ1-6; D uncertain. The CDR3 covers 14 residues. The germline V gene has CDR1 SGHAT and CDR2 FQNNGV. V lost 4 bases and J lost 8, with 12 bases in between. CDR3 nucleotide sequence: TGTGCCAGCAGCTCTGGACGGGGTGATTCACCCCTCCACTTT. Its translation: CASSSGRGDSPLHF.

This chain connects TRBV6-1 to TRBJ2-6; D not certain. Trimming pared 3 bases from V and 0 bases from J, leaving 6 bases between. This CDR3 has 15 amino acids. Germline lookup yields CDR1 MNHNS and CDR2 SASEGT. The CDR3 sequence: CASSDRLSGANVLTF. The CDR3 region has the DNA TGTGCCAGCAGTGACCGACTCTCTGGGGCCAACGTCCTGACTTTC.